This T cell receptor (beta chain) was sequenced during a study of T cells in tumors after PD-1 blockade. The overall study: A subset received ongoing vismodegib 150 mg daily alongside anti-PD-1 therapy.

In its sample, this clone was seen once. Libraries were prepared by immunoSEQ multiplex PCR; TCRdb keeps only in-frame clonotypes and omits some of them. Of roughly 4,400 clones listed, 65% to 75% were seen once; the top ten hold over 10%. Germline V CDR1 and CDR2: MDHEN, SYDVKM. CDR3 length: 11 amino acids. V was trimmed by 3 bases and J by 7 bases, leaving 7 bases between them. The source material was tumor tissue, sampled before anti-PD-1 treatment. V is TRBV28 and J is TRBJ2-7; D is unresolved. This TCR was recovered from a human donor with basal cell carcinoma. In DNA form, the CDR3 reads TGTGCCAGCAGTTTGAAGTCGGAGCAGTACTTC. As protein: CASSLKSEQYF.